The 24 T cell receptor beta chains below were found in one sample sequenced in a study of cytomegalovirus exposure and HLA in healthy donors. PCR employed 60 Vbeta and 13 Jbeta primers. TCRdb's copy holds only in-frame clones and misses some; the assay was immunoSEQ multiplex PCR. This sample yields about 120,000 clones, of which approximately 82% are seen a single time; 20% to 25% belongs to the top ten. Sequencing was done on a sample of PBMCs. All receptors derive from a man aged 25 to 45 in good health and CMV-seropositive.

This sequence joins TRBV6-6 and TRBJ1-2; the match to TRBD1 covers 9 bases. With 8 bases clipped from V and 3 bases from J, the junction kept 4 bases outside the gene matches. The CDR3 length is 13 residues. Germline CDR1 MNHNY, CDR2 SVGAGI (reference sequence). This CDR3 reads CASQGQGYYGYTF. CDR3 in DNA: TGTGCCAGCCAGGGACAGGGCTACTATGGCTACACCTTC.

This sequence joins TRBV5-1 and TRBJ2-2, with 10 bases matching TRBD1. Germline V gene lookup returns CDR1 SGHRS and CDR2 YFSETQ. The CDR3 sequence is 18 residues long. Losses at the gene ends were 4 bases for V and 10 bases for J; bases not matched to a gene: 19. CDR3 in amino acids: CASSTEALFRDRGEELFF. CDR3 in DNA: TGCGCCAGCAGCACCGAAGCATTATTCCGGGACAGGGGTGAGGAGCTGTTTTTT.

J is TRBJ1-6 and V is TRBV2; D may be TRBD1 (6 bases). This CDR3 spans 14 amino acids. CDR1 SNHLY and CDR2 FYNNEI come from the germline V gene. The V end lost 4 bases, the J end lost 3 bases, and 7 bases lay between the germline ends. The CDR3 region has the DNA TGTGCCAGCAGTGGAGGGGGCTATAATTCACCCCTCCACTTT. It specifies CASSGGGYNSPLHF. Looking up the rest from reference TRBV2 and TRBJ1-6 gives the full variable domain: EPEVTQTPSHQVTQMGQEVILRCVPISNHLYFYWYRQILGQKVEFLVSFYNNEISEKSEIFDDQFSVERPDGSNFTLKIRSTKLEDSAMYFCASSGGGYNSPLHFGNGTRLTVT.

The chain uses TRBV19 and TRBJ1-1; maybe TRBD1 (6 bases). Germline V lookup: CDR1 LNHDA, CDR2 SQIVND (reference sequence). The length of the CDR3 is 15 residues. V lost 5 bases and J 1 base, leaving 14 bases between the germline ends. CDR3: CASSPRQETNTEAFF. As DNA, the CDR3 is TGTGCCAGTAGTCCCCGACAGGAGACGAACACTGAAGCTTTCTTT.

In its sample, this clone was seen once. CDR3: CASRTTGITEAFF. The CDR3 region has the DNA TGTGCCAGCAGGACGACGGGTATCACTGAAGCTTTCTTT. This rearrangement joins TRBV5-6 to TRBJ1-1; D remains ambiguous. CDR3 length: 13 amino acids. Germline V lookup: CDR1 SGHDT, CDR2 YYEEEE. The V end lost 5 bases, the J end lost 4 bases, and 12 bases lay between the germline ends.

Worth noting for this clone: A read error may produce the germline difference seen at one junction end. The chain employs TRBV7-9 and TRBJ1-3; D is unresolved. In germline, CDR1 is SEHNR, CDR2 FQNEAQ (reference sequence). CDR3 length equals 12 residues. This chain's CDR3 is CASSLEVGLTHF. The CDR3 coding sequence is TGTGCCAGCAGCTTGGAAGTTGGACTTACCCATTTT.

In this sample, this clone turned up a few times. The chain links TRBV5-4 to TRBJ1-1; 8 bases match TRBD1. The CDR3 contains 14 residues. The germline CDR1 and CDR2 sequences are SGHNT and YYREEE (reference sequence). The V segment lost 6 bases and the J segment 5 bases; nucleotides outside the gene matches: 9. The DNA for the CDR3 is TGTGCCAGCACCCAGACAGGGGAACTAACTGAAGCTTTCTTT. Protein product: CASTQTGELTEAFF.

The chain uses TRBV19 and TRBJ2-5; maybe TRBD2 (6 bases). Germline CDR1 is LNHDA and CDR2 is SQIVND (reference sequence). The CDR3 sequence is 14 residues long. V was cut by 5 bases and J by 2 bases, with 12 bases left in between. The CDR3, as DNA: TGTGCCAGTAGTGATAAGCGGGTACAAGAGACCCAGTACTTC. Protein product: CASSDKRVQETQYF.

V gene TRBV15 combines with J gene TRBJ2-7; 7 nucleotides agree with TRBD2. The CDR3 extends over 14 amino acids. Germline V CDR1 and CDR2: LNHNV, YYDKDF (reference sequence). CDR3 residues: CATSRDRDYKSRDV. DNA for the CDR3: TGTGCCACCAGCAGAGACCGGGACTACAAGAGCAGGGACGTC.

This clone occurred a few times. This chain connects TRBV5-1 to TRBJ2-3; 11 bases fit TRBD2. This CDR3 contains 18 residues. Germline CDR1 SGHRS, CDR2 YFSETQ. V lost 0 bases to trimming and J lost 1 base; unmatched junction nucleotides: 7. The CDR3 bases are TGCGCCAGCAGCTTGGTAGCGGGAGGGCCATTCGGCACAGATACGCAGTATTTT. Translated: CASSLVAGGPFGTDTQYF.

This clone was counted once. The chain carries TRBV7-2 and TRBJ1-2; 11 bases match TRBD1. V dropped 3 bases and J dropped 4; count of bases not matched to a gene: 4. CDR1 and CDR2 from the germline V gene are SGHTA and FQGNSA. This CDR3 spans 15 amino acids. CDR3 coding DNA: TGTGCCAGCAGCTTTGGACAGGGGGCAGTCTATGGCTACACCTTC. Its translation: CASSFGQGAVYGYTF.

The chain has TRBV5-1 and TRBJ1-2; 9 positions match TRBD1. Trimming removed 4 bases from V and 2 bases from J; junction bases left unmatched: 6. CDR1 and CDR2 from the germline V gene are SGHRS and YFSETQ. This CDR3 has 15 amino acids. CDR3 sequence reads: CASSKETGGNYGYTF. The CDR3 nucleotides read TGCGCCAGCAGCAAAGAAACAGGGGGCAACTATGGCTACACCTTC.

This chain connects TRBV7-3 to TRBJ2-3; the D is unclear. CDR3 size: 13 residues. The ends were cut back, 5 bases at V and 0 bases at J, with 6 bases in the middle. CDR1 and CDR2 (germline): SGHTA, FQGTGA. In DNA, the CDR3 is TGTGCCAGCAGCCCCCCGAGCACAGATACGCAGTATTTT. Encoded protein: CASSPPSTDTQYF.

The chain is built from TRBV5-8 and TRBJ2-3, with a weak D call TRBD1 (6 bases). The germline CDR1 and CDR2 sequences are SGHTS and YDEGEE. With 0 bases removed from V and 1 base from J, the gap between germline ends came to 12 bases. This CDR3 spans 16 amino acids. The CDR3 protein is CASSLAVSGGTDTQYF. In DNA form, the CDR3 reads TGTGCCAGCAGCTTGGCGGTGTCAGGGGGCACAGATACGCAGTATTTT.

This chain links TRBV11-2 with TRBJ2-3, with D tentatively TRBD1 (5 bases). V shed 1 base and J shed 4 bases, with 12 bases lying between them. CDR3 size: 15 residues. Germline values: CDR1 SGHAT, CDR2 FQNNGV. The CDR3 DNA reads as TGTGCCAGCAGCTTAGGGGGCGGAGCAGCAGATACGCAGTATTTT. It is translated as CASSLGGGAADTQYF.

The V and J genes are TRBV10-3 and TRBJ2-1; TRBD1 matches at 10 bases. Germline V lookup: CDR1 ENHRY, CDR2 SYGVKD. J was trimmed by 8 bases and V by 6 bases; bases with no gene match: 16. This CDR3 region has 17 residues. CDR3 protein: CAISLTPGQGLLDEQFF. DNA of the CDR3: TGTGCCATCAGCTTAACTCCGGGACAGGGGTTGTTGGATGAGCAGTTCTTC.

As concerns this clone: One end of the junction fails to match germline, which may point to a read error. The chain combines TRBV19 with TRBJ1-5; D perhaps matches TRBD1 (5 bases). Germline assignment: CDR1 LNHDA and CDR2 SQIVND (reference sequence). The CDR3 length is 16 residues. Written as DNA, the CDR3 is TGTGCCAGTAATATAGATCCCCAGGGTATCCATCAGCCCCAGCATTTT. This translates into CASNIDPQGIHQPQHF.

This chain connects TRBV10-3 to TRBJ2-7; D possibly corresponds to TRBD2 (5 bases). Trimming pared 6 bases from V and 3 bases from J, leaving 9 bases between. Germline values: CDR1 ENHRY, CDR2 SYGVKD. This CDR3 contains 12 residues. CDR3 sequence (DNA): TGTGCCATCAGCGGAGGTGGCTACGAGCAGTACGTC. Translating gives CAISGGGYEQYV.

V gene TRBV29-1 combines with J gene TRBJ1-4, with D possibly TRBD1 on 5 matching bases. Germline assignment: CDR1 SQVTM and CDR2 ANQGSEA. This CDR3 has 15 residues. The ends were cut back, 5 bases at V and 6 bases at J, with 19 bases in the middle. CDR3 sequence reads: CSVKKAGPADEKLFF. DNA for the CDR3: TGCAGCGTTAAAAAAGCGGGACCTGCGGATGAAAAACTGTTTTTT.

The chain couples TRBV19 to TRBJ2-2; D might be TRBD1 (6 bases). This CDR3 is 17 amino acids long. Germline V gives CDR1 LNHDA, CDR2 SQIVND (reference sequence). The germline V and J ends were trimmed by 6 bases and 4 bases, with 21 bases remaining between them. The CDR3 region is CASSPKTGSGGTGELFF. The CDR3 bases are TGTGCCAGTAGCCCGAAGACAGGATCAGGCGGCACCGGGGAGCTGTTTTTT.

The chain combines TRBV9 with TRBJ2-2, with 11 positions matching TRBD2. The trim removed 3 bases at V and 6 bases at J, leaving 25 bases unmatched. Per germline, CDR1 SGDLS and CDR2 YYNGEE. There are 22 residues in the CDR3. In DNA, the CDR3 is TGTGCCAGCAGCGCATATGGAGCGACATTTACAATACTAGCGGGAGATGCCGGGGAGCTGTTTTTT. Amino acid sequence: CASSAYGATFTILAGDAGELFF.

The V gene is TRBV23-1, the J gene TRBJ2-7, with 9 bases that match TRBD2. TRBV23-1 falls under the ORF class, with uncertain function. Trimming took 2 bases from V and 2 from J; bases not matched to a gene: 4. The CDR3 totals 15 residues. This chain's CDR3 is CASSQVAGVPYEQYV. DNA of the CDR3: TGCGCCAGCAGTCAAGTAGCGGGAGTTCCCTACGAGCAGTACGTC.

The chain is built from TRBV1 and TRBJ2-1; TRBD2 was called by the table and not checked on the DNA. TRBV1 is classified as a pseudogene. This CDR3 is built from 18 residues. CDR3: CTSSQDTPESGVYNEQFF. The CDR3 DNA reads as TGCACCAGCAGCCAAGATACCCCGGAGAGCGGGGTCTACAATGAGCAGTTCTTC.

The sample holds a few counts of this clone. V and J are TRBV7-8 and TRBJ2-1, with 8 positions matching TRBD1. The CDR3 length is 15 residues. Trimming cost V 5 bases and J 9 bases; bases outside gene matches: 12. Looked up from germline, CDR1 is SGHVS and CDR2 is FQNEAQ. CDR3: CASSLRTGSASEQFF. In DNA form, the CDR3 reads TGTGCCAGCAGCCTCCGGACAGGGTCGGCTAGTGAGCAGTTCTTC.